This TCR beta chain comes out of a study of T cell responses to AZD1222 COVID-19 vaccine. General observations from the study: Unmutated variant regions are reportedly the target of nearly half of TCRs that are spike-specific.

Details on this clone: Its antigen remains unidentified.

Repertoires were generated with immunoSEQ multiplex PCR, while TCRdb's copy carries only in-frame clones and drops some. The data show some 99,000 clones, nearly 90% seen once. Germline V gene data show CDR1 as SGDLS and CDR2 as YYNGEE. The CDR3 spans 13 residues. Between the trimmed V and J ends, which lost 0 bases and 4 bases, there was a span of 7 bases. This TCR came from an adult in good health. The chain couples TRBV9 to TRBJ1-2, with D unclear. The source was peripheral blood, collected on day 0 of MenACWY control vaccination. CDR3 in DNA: TGTGCCAGCAGCGTAGGAAGAGGCTATGGCTACACCTTC. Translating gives CASSVGRGYGYTF.